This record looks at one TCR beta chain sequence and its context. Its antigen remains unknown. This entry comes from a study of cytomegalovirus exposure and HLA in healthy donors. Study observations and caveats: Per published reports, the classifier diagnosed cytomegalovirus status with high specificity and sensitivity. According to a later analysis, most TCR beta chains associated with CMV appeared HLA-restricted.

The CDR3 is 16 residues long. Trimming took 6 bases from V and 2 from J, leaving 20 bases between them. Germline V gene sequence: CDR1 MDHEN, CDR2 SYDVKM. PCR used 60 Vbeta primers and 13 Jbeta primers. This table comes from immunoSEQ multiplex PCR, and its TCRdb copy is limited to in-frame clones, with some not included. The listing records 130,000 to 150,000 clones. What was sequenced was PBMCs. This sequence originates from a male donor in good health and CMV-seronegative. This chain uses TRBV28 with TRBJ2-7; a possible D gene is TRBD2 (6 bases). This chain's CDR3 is CASRGTGLRGAYEQYF. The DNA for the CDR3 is TGTGCCAGCAGAGGGACTGGACTCCGCGGCGCCTACGAGCAGTACTTC.